This T cell receptor beta chain originates from a study of Ad26.COV2.S vaccination and SARS-CoV-2 variants. Study-level points and caveats: Total T cell responses were possibly underestimated by TCR breadth and depth analyses.

The CDR3 length is 14 residues. The germline CDR1 and CDR2 sequences are SGHRS and YFSETQ. V was clipped by 5 bases and J by 1 base, with 10 bases between them. Assay: immunoSEQ multiplex PCR; the TCRdb copy retains only in-frame clones and omits some. The repertoire consists of 410,000 or so clones, with roughly 90% occurring once and the leading ten covering about 1.7%. Regarding this clone: Antigen unknown.

This sample's treatment: 15 to 20 received Ad26.COV2.S at low or high dose, single or two shots; 5 received placebo; per-sample allocation not given. Specimen acquisition occurred on day 63 following the initial vaccine or placebo injection. The input for sequencing was peripheral blood, taken in a trial of Ad26.COV2.S vaccine versus placebo. The V call is TRBV5-1, the J call TRBJ1-3; D call uncertain. The receptor was derived from a person between 18 and 59 years old who received the Ad26.COV2.S COVID-19 vaccine or a placebo. The CDR3 loop reads CASSFQGSGNTIYF. The CDR3 DNA is TGCGCCAGCAGTTTTCAAGGATCTGGAAACACCATATATTTT.